Listed here are 24 T cell receptor beta chains from one sample, sequenced in a study of Ad26.COV2.S vaccination and SARS-CoV-2 variants. The treatment: 15 to 20 received Ad26.COV2.S at low or high dose, single or two shots; about 5 received placebo; per-sample allocation not given. Sampling happened 63 days after the first vaccine or placebo injection. Clones were read by immunoSEQ multiplex PCR, and TCRdb kept only the in-frame ones, dropping some. The repertoire consists of 350,000 to 450,000 clones, with 70% to 90% occurring once and the leading ten covering about 1.9%. The material sequenced was peripheral blood, taken in a trial of Ad26.COV2.S vaccine versus placebo. Receptors originate from a person between 18 and 65 years old who received the Ad26.COV2.S COVID-19 vaccine or a placebo.

The chain links TRBV19 to TRBJ2-7; D gene uncertain. Trimming stripped 6 bases from V and 1 base from J, with 13 bases between. The CDR3 has 14 residues. Germline V gene sequence: CDR1 LNHDA, CDR2 SQIVND (reference sequence). The CDR3 region has the DNA TGTGCCAGTAGACCCCGGCAGGAATCCTACGAGCAGTACTTC. It encodes CASRPRQESYEQYF.

This chain uses TRBV10-3 with TRBJ2-1, with 11 bases aligning to TRBD1. The germline V gene has CDR1 ENHRY and CDR2 SYGVKD. The CDR3 has 15 residues. J was trimmed by 6 bases and V by 10 bases; bases with no gene match: 11. The CDR3 DNA is TGTGCCACTATCGTCGGGACAGGGGGTGTCAATGAGCAGTTCTTC. Translating gives CATIVGTGGVNEQFF.

This sequence joins TRBV5-1 and TRBJ2-1, with TRBD2 matching 7 bases. Per germline, CDR1 SGHRS and CDR2 YFSETQ. With V trimmed by 2 bases and J by 8 bases, 10 bases remained unmatched. The CDR3 runs to 15 residues. The CDR3 region has the DNA TGCGCCAGCAGCTTTCCTAGCGGTATTTGGGATGAGCAGTTCTTC. Translated, it gives CASSFPSGIWDEQFF.

The gene calls are TRBV10-3 and TRBJ2-7, with TRBD1 as a possible D gene (6 bases). V lost 3 bases to trimming and J lost 6 bases, with 15 bases between them. CDR1 and CDR2 from the germline V gene are ENHRY and SYGVKD. The CDR3 runs 14 residues. As DNA, the CDR3 is TGTGCCATCAGTGACAGGGGCTTACCAACCGAGCAGTACTTC. Its translation is CAISDRGLPTEQYF.

V and J are TRBV5-6 and TRBJ1-3; D uncertain. V gave up 3 bases and J gave up 1 base, with 11 bases separating them. This CDR3 region has 15 residues. Germline loops: CDR1 SGHDT, CDR2 YYEEEE. Here the CDR3 DNA reads TGTGCCAGCAGCTCGGGCCCGGGGTCTGGAAACACCATATATTTT. Protein product: CASSSGPGSGNTIYF.

The chain joins TRBV30 to TRBJ2-2; the D is unclear. V lost 5 bases and J 3 bases, leaving 16 bases between the germline ends. The CDR3 is 15 amino acids. The germline gives CDR1 GTSNPN, CDR2 SVGIG (reference sequence). The CDR3 nucleotides read TGTGCCTGGGGTCCCCGGGCAGCTTACACCGGGGAGCTGTTTTTT. This gives the protein CAWGPRAAYTGELFF.

The table lists this clone with a few counts. The V gene is TRBV7-7, the J gene TRBJ2-1; 15 bases are shared with TRBD2. V trimming: 4 bases; J trimming: 10 bases; junction bases outside the gene matches: 8. The V gene's germline CDR1 is SSHAT and CDR2 FNYEAQ (reference sequence). This CDR3 contains 16 residues. CDR3 loop: CASSSGLAGGPWEQFF. The CDR3 DNA reads as TGTGCCAGCAGCTCAGGACTAGCGGGAGGGCCTTGGGAGCAGTTCTTC.

This chain joins TRBV7-2 and TRBJ2-5; D is unresolved. Germline V CDR1 and CDR2: SGHTA, FQGNSA. The CDR3 has 14 residues. V gave up 1 base and J gave up 3 bases, with 9 bases separating them. CDR3: CASSLGALKETQYF. The CDR3 DNA reads as TGTGCCAGCAGCTTAGGGGCACTTAAAGAGACCCAGTACTTC. The full variable domain, in which reference TRBV7-2 and TRBJ2-5 provide the parts outside the CDR3, is GAGVSQSPSNKVTEKGKDVELRCDPISGHTALYWYRQSLGQGLEFLIYFQGNSAPDKSGLPSDRFSAERTGGSVSTLTIQRTQQEDSAVYLCASSLGALKETQYFGPGTRLLVL.

The CDR3 coding sequence is TGTGCCAGCAGTTCACAGGACTATGGCTACACCTTC. Translation gives CASSSQDYGYTF. J is TRBJ1-2 and V is TRBV6-5; perhaps TRBD1 as D (5 bases). The germline V gene has CDR1 MNHEY and CDR2 SVGAGI. This CDR3 is built from 12 residues. V lost 4 bases and J 3 bases, leaving 6 bases between the germline ends.

The chain couples TRBV27 to TRBJ2-1; 7 bases are shared with TRBD2. This CDR3 is built from 14 residues. The V segment lost 8 bases and the J segment 6 bases; nucleotides outside the gene matches: 10. The V gene's germline CDR1 is MNHEY and CDR2 SMNVEV (reference sequence). The CDR3 is CASLPSLAVNEQFF. The CDR3 DNA sequence: TGTGCCAGCCTGCCGAGTCTAGCGGTCAATGAGCAGTTCTTC.

J is TRBJ1-6 and V is TRBV6-1; 7 nucleotides agree with TRBD1. Germline CDR1 reads MNHNS; CDR2 reads SASEGT. This CDR3 has 14 residues. Trimming cost V 3 bases and J 10 bases; bases outside gene matches: 6. The CDR3 nucleotides are TGTGCCAGCAGTGAGAACAGGGGAAGGTCACCCCTCCACTTT. Translation gives CASSENRGRSPLHF.

CDR3 sequence reads: CASSYLQGSTDTQYF. In DNA form, the CDR3 reads TGTGCCAGCAGTTATCTTCAGGGGAGCACAGATACGCAGTATTTT. The V gene is TRBV6-5, the J gene TRBJ2-3, with a tentative D call TRBD1 (6 bases). The germline V and J ends were trimmed by 3 bases and 0 bases, with 10 bases remaining between them. There are 15 residues in the CDR3. Germline CDR1 is MNHEY and CDR2 is SVGAGI.

This clone was observed a few times. This chain joins TRBV5-8 and TRBJ2-2; 8 bases line up with TRBD2. The CDR3 has 16 amino acids. The germline V gene encodes CDR1 SGHTS and CDR2 YDEGEE. V dropped 4 bases and J dropped 5; count of bases not matched to a gene: 10. The chain's CDR3 is CASSLRSGGPTGELFF. The CDR3 DNA is TGTGCCAGCAGCCTCAGGTCGGGAGGGCCAACCGGGGAGCTGTTTTTT.

This clone was counted at least ten times. V is TRBV19 and J is TRBJ2-2; TRBD2 agrees at 8 bases. The CDR3 runs to 16 residues. Trimming took 7 bases from V and 4 from J; bases not matched to a gene: 11. Germline CDR1 LNHDA, CDR2 SQIVND (reference sequence). CDR3 DNA sequence: TGTGCCAGTAATCGGATCAGCGGGAGTCGCACCGGGGAGCTGTTTTTT. Translating it yields CASNRISGSRTGELFF.

This chain links TRBV9 with TRBJ2-1; no definite D call. CDR1 SGDLS and CDR2 YYNGEE come from the germline V gene. Between the trimmed V and J ends, which lost 1 base and 7 bases, there was a span of 15 bases. The length of the CDR3 is 15 residues. The CDR3 spells CASSVPGAVGNEQFF. In nucleotides, the CDR3 is TGTGCCAGCAGCGTACCGGGTGCGGTGGGGAATGAGCAGTTCTTC. The full variable domain, rest sourced from reference TRBV9 and TRBJ2-1, is DSGVTQTPKHLITATGQRVTLRCSPRSGDLSVYWYQQSLDQGLQFLIQYYNGEERAKGNILERFSAQQFPDLHSELNLSSLELGDSALYFCASSVPGAVGNEQFFGPGTRLTVL.

The chain employs TRBV7-3 and TRBJ1-4; no clear D. The CDR3 contains 13 residues. CDR1 and CDR2 (germline): SGHTA, FQGTGA. The germline V and J ends were trimmed by 3 bases and 3 bases, with 5 bases remaining between them. The CDR3 here is CASSLGPNEKLFF. The CDR3 DNA is TGTGCCAGCAGCTTGGGTCCTAATGAAAAACTGTTTTTT.

The chain couples TRBV9 to TRBJ2-2; D might be TRBD2 (6 bases). The CDR3 contains 14 residues. Trimming took off 9 bases at V and 1 base at J, with 13 bases between the two ends. Germline V CDR1 and CDR2: SGDLS, YYNGEE. CDR3 in amino acids: CATMGRENTGELFF. For the CDR3, the DNA is TGTGCCACGATGGGGCGGGAGAACACCGGGGAGCTGTTTTTT.

V gene TRBV28 combines with J gene TRBJ2-7; D possibly uses TRBD1 or TRBD2 (6 bases each). Germline lookup yields CDR1 MDHEN and CDR2 SYDVKM. V dropped 6 bases and J dropped 6 bases, with 15 bases sitting between them. CDR3 length equals 13 residues. The CDR3 DNA reads as TGTGCCAGCAGGCCTCAGGAGGGGGGCGAGCAGTACTTC. It encodes CASRPQEGGEQYF.

J is TRBJ1-1 and V is TRBV4-1; maybe TRBD1 (5 bases). Looked up from germline, CDR1 is MGHRA and CDR2 is YSYEKL. Trimming left V 0 bases short and J 3 bases short, with 14 bases between. The CDR3 runs to 16 residues. CDR3: CASSQERLQGHTEAFF. CDR3 coding DNA: TGCGCCAGCAGCCAAGAAAGGCTCCAGGGACACACTGAAGCTTTCTTT.

This clone was seen only a few times. The CDR3 loop is CASSLAGSGNTIYF. The CDR3 coding sequence is TGTGCCAGCAGTTTAGCCGGGTCTGGAAACACCATATATTTT. This chain connects TRBV28 to TRBJ1-3; no clear D. Germline CDR1 reads MDHEN; CDR2 reads SYDVKM. CDR3 length: 14 residues. Trimming removed 2 bases at V and 1 base at J, with 6 bases between.

This chain connects TRBV6-5 to TRBJ2-5; D call uncertain. Germline lookup yields CDR1 MNHEY and CDR2 SVGAGI. V was trimmed by 6 bases and J by 1 base, leaving 9 bases between them. The CDR3 is 13 amino acids. This CDR3 is CASSGRIQETQYF. In DNA form, the CDR3 reads TGTGCCAGCAGCGGACGGATCCAAGAGACCCAGTACTTC.

A single count supports this clone. The chain carries TRBV7-2 and TRBJ1-5; D possibly corresponds to TRBD1 (6 bases). The CDR3 runs to 14 residues. Looked up from germline, CDR1 is SGHTA and CDR2 is FQGNSA. V lost 0 bases and J 4 bases, leaving 7 bases between the germline ends. CDR3 DNA sequence: TGTGCCAGCAGCTTAGCTCAGGGGAATCAGCCCCAGCATTTT. Amino acids: CASSLAQGNQPQHF. The full variable domain, its missing parts supplied by reference TRBV7-2 and TRBJ1-5, is GAGVSQSPSNKVTEKGKDVELRCDPISGHTALYWYRQSLGQGLEFLIYFQGNSAPDKSGLPSDRFSAERTGGSVSTLTIQRTQQEDSAVYLCASSLAQGNQPQHFGDGTRLSIL.

The chain links TRBV6-1 to TRBJ2-6; TRBD2 is a possible D gene (5 bases). V lost 2 bases and J 4 bases, leaving 15 bases between the germline ends. CDR3 length equals 17 residues. In germline, CDR1 is MNHNS, CDR2 SASEGT. The CDR3 here is CASSERGWGTGANVLTF. The CDR3 DNA sequence: TGTGCCAGCAGTGAACGCGGGTGGGGAACCGGGGCCAACGTCCTGACTTTC.

A single count supports this clone. The CDR3 sequence is CASSSGPTGMNTGELFF. CDR3 coding DNA: TGTGCCAGCTCATCGGGACCGACAGGGATGAACACCGGGGAGCTGTTTTTT. The chain has TRBV18 and TRBJ2-2, with 7 nucleotides matching TRBD1. After removal of 5 bases from V and 1 base from J, the junction contained 10 bases not matched to a gene. Germline loops: CDR1 KGHSH, CDR2 LQKENI. The CDR3 spans 17 residues.